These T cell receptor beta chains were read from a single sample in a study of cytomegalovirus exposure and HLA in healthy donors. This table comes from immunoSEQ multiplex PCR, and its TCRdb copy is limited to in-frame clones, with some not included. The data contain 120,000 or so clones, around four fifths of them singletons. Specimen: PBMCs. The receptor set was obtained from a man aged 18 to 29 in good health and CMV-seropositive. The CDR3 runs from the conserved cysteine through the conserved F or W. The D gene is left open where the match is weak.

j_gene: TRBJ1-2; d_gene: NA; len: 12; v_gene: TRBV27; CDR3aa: CASSGTYYGYTF
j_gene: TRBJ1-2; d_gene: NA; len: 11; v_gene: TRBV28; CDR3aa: CASSLYFGYTF
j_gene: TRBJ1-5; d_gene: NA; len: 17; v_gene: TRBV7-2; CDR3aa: CASSATVFSGANQPQHF
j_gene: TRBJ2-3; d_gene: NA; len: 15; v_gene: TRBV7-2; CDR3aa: CASSLFSGSTDTQYF
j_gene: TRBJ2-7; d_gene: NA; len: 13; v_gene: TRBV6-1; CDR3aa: CASSEPSSYEQYF
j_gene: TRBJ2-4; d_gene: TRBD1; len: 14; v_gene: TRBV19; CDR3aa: CASSAWTGEYIQYF
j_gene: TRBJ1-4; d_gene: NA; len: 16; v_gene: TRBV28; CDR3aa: CASSLFMGGTNEKLFF
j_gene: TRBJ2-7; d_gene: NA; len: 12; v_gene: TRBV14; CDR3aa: CASSPSRSEQYF
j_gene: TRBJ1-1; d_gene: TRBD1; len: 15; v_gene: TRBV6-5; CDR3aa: CASSWGQGASTEAFF
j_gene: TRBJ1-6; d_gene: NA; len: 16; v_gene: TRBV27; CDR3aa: CASSLRGGEGNSPLHF
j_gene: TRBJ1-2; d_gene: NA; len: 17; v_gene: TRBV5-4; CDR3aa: CASSLGERGAGDYGYTF
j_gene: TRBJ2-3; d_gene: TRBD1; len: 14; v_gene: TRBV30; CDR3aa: CAWRGQGRGGTQYF
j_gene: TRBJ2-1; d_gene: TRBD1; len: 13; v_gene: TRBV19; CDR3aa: CASRGTGANEQFF
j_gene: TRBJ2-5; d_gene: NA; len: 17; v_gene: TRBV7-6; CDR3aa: CASSLAHAGYSQETQYF
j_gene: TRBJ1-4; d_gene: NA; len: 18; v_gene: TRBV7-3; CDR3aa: CASSLIRDYRRENEKLFF
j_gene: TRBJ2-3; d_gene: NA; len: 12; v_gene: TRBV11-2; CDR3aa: CASSLGGDTQYF
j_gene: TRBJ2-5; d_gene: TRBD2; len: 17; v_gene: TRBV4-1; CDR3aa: CASSQDGGLAGQETQYF
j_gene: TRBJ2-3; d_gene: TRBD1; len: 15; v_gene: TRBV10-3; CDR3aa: CATRTRDSGTDTQYF
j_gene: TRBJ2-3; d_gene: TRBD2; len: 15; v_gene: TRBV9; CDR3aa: CASSPGGGRTDTQYF
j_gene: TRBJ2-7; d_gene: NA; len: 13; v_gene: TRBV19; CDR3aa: CASSPRQSYEQYF
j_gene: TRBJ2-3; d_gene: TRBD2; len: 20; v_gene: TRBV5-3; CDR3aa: CARSRRLAGAKELAPDTQYF
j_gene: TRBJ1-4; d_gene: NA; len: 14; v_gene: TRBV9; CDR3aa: CASSVDRWSEKLFF
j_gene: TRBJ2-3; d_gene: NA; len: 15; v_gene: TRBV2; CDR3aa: CASSDSRQTTDTQYF
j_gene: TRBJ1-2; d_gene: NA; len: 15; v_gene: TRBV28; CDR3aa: CASSLSRGLLNGYTF
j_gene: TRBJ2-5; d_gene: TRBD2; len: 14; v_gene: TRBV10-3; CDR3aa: CAITSGASGETQYF
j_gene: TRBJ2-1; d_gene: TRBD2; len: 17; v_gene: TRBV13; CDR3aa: CASSLNSGGGPYNEQFF
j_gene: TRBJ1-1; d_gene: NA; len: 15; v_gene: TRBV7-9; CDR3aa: CASSLGGDPNTEAFF
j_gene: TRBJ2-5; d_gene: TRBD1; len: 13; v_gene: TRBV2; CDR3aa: CASSWTGRETQYF
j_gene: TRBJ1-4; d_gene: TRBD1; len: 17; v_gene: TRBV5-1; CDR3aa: CASSSGQTDATNEKLFF
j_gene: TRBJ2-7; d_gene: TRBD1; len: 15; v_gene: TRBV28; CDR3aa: CASSSRTGGSYEQYF
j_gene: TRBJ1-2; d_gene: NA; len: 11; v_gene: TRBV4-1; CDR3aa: CASSQEGGYTF
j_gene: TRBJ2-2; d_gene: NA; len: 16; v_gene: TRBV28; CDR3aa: CASSIYYRGGTGELFF
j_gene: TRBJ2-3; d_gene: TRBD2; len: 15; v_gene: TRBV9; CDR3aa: CASSVASGGTDTQYF
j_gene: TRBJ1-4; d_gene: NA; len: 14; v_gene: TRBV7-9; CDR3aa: CASSLSGIDEKLFF
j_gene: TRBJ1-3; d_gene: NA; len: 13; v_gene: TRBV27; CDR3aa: CASRETSGNTIYF
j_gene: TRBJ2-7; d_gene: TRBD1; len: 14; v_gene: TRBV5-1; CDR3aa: CASSGLAGGYEQYF
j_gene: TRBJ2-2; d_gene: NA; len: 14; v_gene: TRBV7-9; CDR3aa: CASSLGVSTGELFF
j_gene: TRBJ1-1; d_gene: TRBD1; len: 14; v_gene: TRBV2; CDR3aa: CASRGDRDGPEAFF
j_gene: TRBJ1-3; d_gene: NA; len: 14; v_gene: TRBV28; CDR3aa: CASSFSAGGNTIYF
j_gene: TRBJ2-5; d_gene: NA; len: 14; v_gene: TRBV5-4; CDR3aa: CASSQTANQETQYF
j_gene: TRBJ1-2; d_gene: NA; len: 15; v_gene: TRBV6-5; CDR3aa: CASIRGGGIGYGYTF
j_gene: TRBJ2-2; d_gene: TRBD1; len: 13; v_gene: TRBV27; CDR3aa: CASSVTGGGELFF
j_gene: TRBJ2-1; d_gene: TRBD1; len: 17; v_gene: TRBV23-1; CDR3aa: CASSHPEGDRGSHEQFF
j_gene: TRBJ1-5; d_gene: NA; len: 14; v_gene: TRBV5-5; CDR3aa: CASSSGDGNQPQHF
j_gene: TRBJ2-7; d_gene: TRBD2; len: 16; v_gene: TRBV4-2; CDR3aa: CASSQDSGSGAYEQYF
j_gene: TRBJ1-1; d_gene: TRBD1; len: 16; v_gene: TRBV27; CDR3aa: CASRGDRGRWDTEAFF
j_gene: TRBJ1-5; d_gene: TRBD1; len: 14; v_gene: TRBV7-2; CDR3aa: CASSLETGDQPQHF
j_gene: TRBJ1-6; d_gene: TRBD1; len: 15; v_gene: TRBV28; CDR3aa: CASSSSGQGGSPLHF
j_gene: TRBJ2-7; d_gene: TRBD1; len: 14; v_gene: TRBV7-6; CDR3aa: CASSLVPGGDEQYF